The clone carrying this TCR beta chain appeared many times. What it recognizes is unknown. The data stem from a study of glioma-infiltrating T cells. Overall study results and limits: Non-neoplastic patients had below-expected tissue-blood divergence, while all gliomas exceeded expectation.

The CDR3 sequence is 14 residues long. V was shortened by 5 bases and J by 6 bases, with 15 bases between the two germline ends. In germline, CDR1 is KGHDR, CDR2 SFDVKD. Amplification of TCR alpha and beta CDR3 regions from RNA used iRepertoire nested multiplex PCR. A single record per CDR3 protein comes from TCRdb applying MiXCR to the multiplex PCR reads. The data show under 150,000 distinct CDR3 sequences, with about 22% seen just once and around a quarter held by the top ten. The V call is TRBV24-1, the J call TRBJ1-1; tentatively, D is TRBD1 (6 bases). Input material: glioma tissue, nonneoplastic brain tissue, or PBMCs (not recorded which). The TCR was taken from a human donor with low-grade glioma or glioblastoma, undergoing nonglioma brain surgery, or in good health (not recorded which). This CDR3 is CATSVAGEGAEAFF. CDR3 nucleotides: TGTGCCACCAGTGTTGCAGGGGAAGGGGCTGAAGCTTTCTTT.